The rows below give T cell receptor beta chains drawn from one sample of a study of T cell repertoires in breast cancer. TCRdb fed the emulsion pairing reads into MiXCR, producing one record per CDR3 protein. The data show about 40,000 distinct CDR3 sequences, 45% to 50% seen once. Source material: CD8+ T cells. These receptors came from a pool of human donors with breast cancer or a healthy control (not recorded which). CDR3s include the opening cysteine and the closing phenylalanine or tryptophan. The order of the fields is D gene, V gene, J gene, clone size, CDR3 protein, CDR3 DNA. A D gene is named only where the DNA matches it firmly. Not every row has a clone size; where given, it reads once, few, many or a size class.

TRBD1,TRBV18,TRBJ1-1,few,CASSPGTGGVGAFF,TGTGCCAGCTCACCAGGGACAGGGGGAGTAGGAGCTTTCTTT
.,TRBV20-1,TRBJ2-7,once,CSTRDGPALGEQYF,TGCAGTACTAGAGATGGTCCCGCTCTGGGGGAGCAGTACTTC
.,TRBV5-5,TRBJ2-7,.,CASSLPTGPYEQYF,TGTGCCAGCAGCCTTCCGACAGGTCCCTACGAGCAGTACTTC
.,TRBV15,TRBJ1-4,many,CATSPGDATNEKLFF,TGTGCCACCAGCCCAGGAGATGCAACTAATGAAAAACTGTTTTTT
.,TRBV28,TRBJ1-1,.,CASSWDRKEKNTEAFF,TGTGCCAGCAGTTGGGATAGGAAGGAGAAGAACACTGAAGCTTTCTTT
TRBD1,TRBV6-1,TRBJ2-3,.,CASSEGLIGTGTDTQYF,TGTGCCAGCAGCGAAGGGCTAATAGGGACAGGCACAGATACGCAGTATTTT
.,TRBV25-1,TRBJ2-1,.,CASSGPEQFF,TGTGCCAGCAGTGGTCCGGAGCAGTTCTTC
.,TRBV4-1,TRBJ1-2,.,CASSQVHGDYYGYTF,TGCGCCAGCAGCCAAGTACACGGTGACTACTATGGCTACACCTTC
.,TRBV6-5,TRBJ1-2,few,CASSYGLAESLNYGYTF,TGTGCCAGCAGTTACGGATTGGCAGAAAGTCTTAACTATGGCTACACCTTC
TRBD2,TRBV7-3,TRBJ2-1,many,CASSNVAGGYNEQFF,TGTGCCAGCAGCAACGTAGCGGGGGGGTACAATGAGCAGTTCTTC
TRBD1,TRBV6-6,TRBJ1-3,.,CASSEQGGSGNTIYF,TGTGCCAGCAGTGAACAGGGGGGATCTGGAAACACCATATATTTT
.,TRBV11-2,TRBJ2-1,.,CASSLVGGGPYNEQFF,TGTGCCAGCAGCTTAGTGGGCGGGGGCCCATACAATGAGCAGTTCTTC
.,TRBV6-1,TRBJ1-3,.,CASSSGEGNTIYF,TGTGCCAGCAGTTCGGGGGAAGGAAACACCATATATTTT
TRBD2,TRBV5-1,TRBJ2-5,.,CASSQGLAGLQETQYF,TGCGCCAGCAGCCAGGGACTAGCGGGACTCCAAGAGACCCAGTACTTC
.,TRBV5-1,TRBJ1-2,.,CASSPTHSDPNYGYTF,TGCGCCAGCAGCCCCACCCACAGCGACCCTAACTATGGCTACACCTTC
TRBD1,TRBV19,TRBJ2-5,.,CASTMGTGSPKKETQYF,TGTGCCAGTACCATGGGGACAGGGAGTCCCAAGAAAGAGACCCAGTACTTC
TRBD1,TRBV2,TRBJ1-2,.,CASRTGYGYTF,TGTGCCAGCAGGACAGGGTATGGCTACACCTTC
.,TRBV19,TRBJ1-2,few,CASLADGNYGYTF,TGTGCCAGTCTCGCCGACGGGAACTATGGCTACACCTTC
TRBD2,TRBV6-1,TRBJ2-3,few,CASSEGASGGIDTQYF,TGTGCCAGCAGTGAAGGGGCTAGCGGGGGGATTGATACGCAGTATTTT
.,TRBV6-4,TRBJ2-1,few,CASSETSYNEQFF,TGTGCCAGCAGTGAGACCTCCTACAATGAGCAGTTCTTC
.,TRBV3-1,TRBJ2-2,.,CASSLSGTRNTGELFF,TGTGCCAGCAGCCTATCCGGGACCAGGAACACCGGGGAGCTGTTTTTT
.,TRBV20-1,TRBJ2-1,.,CSAPTRVSYNEQFF,TGCAGTGCCCCGACTAGAGTCTCCTACAATGAGCAGTTCTTC
.,TRBV5-1,TRBJ2-5,few,CASSLGEETQYF,TGCGCCAGCAGCTTAGGGGAAGAGACCCAGTACTTC
.,TRBV25-1,TRBJ1-4,few,CASTRGRTEKLFF,TGTGCCAGTACCCGGGGCCGGACTGAAAAACTGTTTTTT
.,TRBV7-2,TRBJ1-2,.,CASSLGGSYGYTF,TGTGCCAGCAGCTTGGGGGGCAGCTATGGCTACACCTTT
.,TRBV2,TRBJ2-1,few,CASRTGSSYNEQFF,TGTGCCAGCCGGACGGGGTCCTCATACAATGAGCAGTTCTTC
.,TRBV3-1,TRBJ1-1,.,CASSPSGQGSLAFF,TGTGCCAGCAGCCCGTCGGGTCAAGGGTCGCTTGCTTTCTTT
.,TRBV19,TRBJ1-3,.,CASRKGFGSGNTIYF,TGTGCCAGTAGGAAGGGCTTTGGCTCTGGAAACACCATATATTTT
.,TRBV7-6,TRBJ1-5,.,CASSRFQGSNQPQHF,TGTGCCAGCAGCCGATTTCAAGGATCTAATCAGCCCCAGCATTTT
.,TRBV9,TRBJ2-1,.,CASSVGGWPNEQFF,TGTGCCAGCAGCGTTGGGGGTTGGCCAAATGAGCAGTTCTTC
.,TRBV6-1,TRBJ1-3,few,CASRDTFYGNTIYF,TGTGCCAGCCGGGACACGTTCTATGGAAACACCATATATTTT
.,TRBV6-2/TRBV6-3,TRBJ2-7,.,CASIRSTLSYEQYF,TGTGCCAGCATCCGAAGTACCCTCTCCTACGAGCAGTACTTC
.,TRBV11-2,TRBJ1-2,.,CASQSTTVKRGYGYTF,TGTGCCAGCCAAAGCACGACAGTTAAACGGGGCTATGGCTACACCTTC
.,TRBV2,TRBJ2-7,.,CASSAGTATYEQYF,TGTGCCAGCAGCGCCGGGACGGCCACCTACGAGCAGTACTTC
.,TRBV6-6,TRBJ1-1,.,CASSYSRGSLNTEAFF,TGTGCCAGCAGTTACTCGCGGGGGTCCCTGAACACTGAAGCTTTCTTT
TRBD1,TRBV2,TRBJ1-5,.,CASLGQGAGQPQHF,TGTGCCAGCTTAGGACAGGGGGCAGGTCAGCCCCAGCATTTT